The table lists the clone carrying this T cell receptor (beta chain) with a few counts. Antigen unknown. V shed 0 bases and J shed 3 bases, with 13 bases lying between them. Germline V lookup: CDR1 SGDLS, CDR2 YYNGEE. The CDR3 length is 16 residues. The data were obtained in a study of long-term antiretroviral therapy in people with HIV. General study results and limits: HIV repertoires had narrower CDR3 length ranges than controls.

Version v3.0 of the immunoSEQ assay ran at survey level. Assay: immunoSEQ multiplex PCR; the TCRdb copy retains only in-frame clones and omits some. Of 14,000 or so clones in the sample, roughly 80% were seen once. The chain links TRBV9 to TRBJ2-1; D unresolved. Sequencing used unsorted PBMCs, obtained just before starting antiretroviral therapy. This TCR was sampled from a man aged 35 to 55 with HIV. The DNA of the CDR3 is TGTGCCAGCAGCGTAGAGAGCCAGACCTTCTACAATGAGCAGTTCTTC. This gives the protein CASSVESQTFYNEQFF.